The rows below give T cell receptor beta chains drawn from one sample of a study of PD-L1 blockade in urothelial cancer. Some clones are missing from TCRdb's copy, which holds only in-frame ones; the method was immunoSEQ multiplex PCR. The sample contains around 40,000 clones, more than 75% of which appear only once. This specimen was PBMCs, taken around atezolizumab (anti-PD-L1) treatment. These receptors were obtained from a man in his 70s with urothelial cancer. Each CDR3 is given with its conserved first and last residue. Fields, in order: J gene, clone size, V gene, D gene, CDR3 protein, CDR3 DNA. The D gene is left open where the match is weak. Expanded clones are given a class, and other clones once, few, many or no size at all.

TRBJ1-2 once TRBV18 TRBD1 CASSPTRDRVSGYTF TGTGCCAGCTCACCCACTAGGGACAGGGTATCTGGCTACACCTTC
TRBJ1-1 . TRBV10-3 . CAISESSGNTEAFF TGTGCCATCAGTGAGTCTTCGGGGAACACTGAAGCTTTCTTT
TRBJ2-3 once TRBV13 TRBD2 CASSLYAGGPNTTDTQYF TGTGCCAGCAGCTTATATGCGGGAGGGCCTAATACGACAGATACGCAGTATTTT
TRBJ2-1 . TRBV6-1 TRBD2 CASLAGKSYNEQFF TGTGCCAGCCTAGCGGGAAAATCCTACAATGAGCAGTTCTTC
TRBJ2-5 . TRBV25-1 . CASSSSGSFRETQYF TGTGCCAGCAGTTCGTCCGGGTCTTTTAGGGAGACCCAGTACTTC
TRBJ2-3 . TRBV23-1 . CASSQSRGADTDTQYF TGCGCCAGCAGTCAATCTCGGGGGGCGGACACAGATACGCAGTATTTT
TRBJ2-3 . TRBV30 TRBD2 CAWSSGGGSLTDTQYF TGTGCCTGGAGCAGTGGTGGCGGGAGCTTGACAGATACGCAGTATTTT
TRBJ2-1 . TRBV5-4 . CASSLAGVRGEQFF TGTGCCAGCAGCTTGGCCGGGGTCAGGGGTGAGCAGTTCTTC
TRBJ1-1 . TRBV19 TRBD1 CASSTQGSRTEAFF TGTGCCAGTAGTACACAGGGGTCAAGGACTGAAGCTTTCTTT
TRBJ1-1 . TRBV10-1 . CASSDFGEVNTEAFF TGCGCCAGCAGTGATTTCGGGGAAGTGAACACTGAAGCTTTCTTT
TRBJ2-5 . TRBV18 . CASFISGVQETQYF TGTGCCAGCTTTATCTCAGGGGTGCAAGAGACCCAGTACTTC
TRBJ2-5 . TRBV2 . CASRGLLGETQYF TGTGCCAGCAGGGGACTCCTGGGAGAGACCCAGTACTTC
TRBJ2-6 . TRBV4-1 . CASSQVRLRSGANVLTF TGCGCCAGCAGCCAAGTCCGATTGCGCTCTGGGGCCAACGTCCTGACTTTC
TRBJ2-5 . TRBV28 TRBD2 CASSATSGKETQYF TGTGCCAGCAGTGCGACTAGCGGGAAAGAGACCCAGTACTTC
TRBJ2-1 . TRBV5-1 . CASSLLQGSYNEQFF TGCGCCAGCAGCTTGTTACAGGGCTCCTACAATGAGCAGTTCTTC
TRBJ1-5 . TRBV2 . CASSEAEDQPQHF TGTGCCAGCAGTGAAGCGGAGGATCAGCCCCAGCATTTT
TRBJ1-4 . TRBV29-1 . CSVRKTAFNEKLFF TGCAGCGTCAGAAAGACAGCCTTTAATGAAAAACTGTTTTTT
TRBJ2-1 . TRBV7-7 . CASSSGSDSYNEQFF TGTGCTAGCAGCTCGGGGAGTGACTCCTACAATGAGCAGTTCTTC
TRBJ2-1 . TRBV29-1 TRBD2 CSVGDYLENEQFF TGCAGCGTTGGGGACTATCTGGAGAATGAGCAGTTCTTC
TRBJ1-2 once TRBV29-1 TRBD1 CSGARTGGDGYTF TGCAGCGGGGCCCGGACAGGGGGCGATGGCTACACCTTC
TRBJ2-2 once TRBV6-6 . CASIKKTATGELFF TGTGCCAGCATAAAAAAAACAGCCACCGGGGAGCTGTTTTTT
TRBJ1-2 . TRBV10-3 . CAISEWAADYGYTF TGTGCCATCAGTGAGTGGGCCGCCGACTATGGCTACACCTTC
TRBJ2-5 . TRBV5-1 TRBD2 CASSDKGLAEETQYF TGCGCCAGCAGCGACAAGGGACTAGCAGAAGAGACCCAGTACTTC
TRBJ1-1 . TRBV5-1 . CASSRGGGWDTEAFF TGCGCCAGCTCCCGAGGGGGGGGGTGGGACACTGAAGCTTTCTTT
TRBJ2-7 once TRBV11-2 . CASSLERGPYEQYF TGTGCCAGCAGCTTAGAACGGGGTCCCTACGAGCAGTACTTC
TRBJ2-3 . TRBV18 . CASSPPSTPSPDTQYF TGTGCCAGCTCACCACCTAGCACGCCCTCCCCAGATACGCAGTATTTT
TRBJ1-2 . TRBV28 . CASRRENNYGYTF TGTGCCAGCAGACGCGAAAACAACTATGGCTACACCTTC
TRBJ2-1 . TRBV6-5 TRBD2 CASSYSREGTQFF TGTGCCAGCAGTTATAGCCGGGAGGGGACGCAGTTCTTC
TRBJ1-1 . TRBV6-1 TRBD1 CASSETGEKGTEAFF TGTGCCAGCAGTGAAACAGGGGAAAAAGGGACTGAAGCTTTCTTT
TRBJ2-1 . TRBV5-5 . CASSFMGDGAYNEQFF TGTGCCAGCAGCTTTATGGGCGATGGCGCCTACAATGAGCAGTTCTTC
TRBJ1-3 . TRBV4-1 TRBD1 CASSLQQGSNTIYF TGCGCCAGCAGCCTCCAACAGGGGTCCAACACCATATATTTT
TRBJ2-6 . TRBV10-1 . CASSESKGVGANVLTF TGCGCCAGCAGTGAGTCTAAGGGGGTTGGGGCCAACGTCCTGACTTTC
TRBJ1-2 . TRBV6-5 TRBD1 CASSFDRGLGYGYTF TGTGCCAGCAGCTTCGACAGGGGGCTGGGCTATGGCTACACCTTC
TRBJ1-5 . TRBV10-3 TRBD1 CAISEGQGDQPQHF TGTGCCATCAGTGAGGGACAGGGTGATCAGCCCCAGCATTTT
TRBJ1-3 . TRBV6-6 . CASKGVLSGNTIYF TGTGCCAGCAAAGGGGTTCTATCTGGAAACACCATATATTTT